The T cell receptor (beta chain) described here comes from a study of beta chain features in type 1 diabetes (dated by TCRdb to about 2018). Looking at the study overall: Mean age, gender distribution, total cell number and subset yield did not differ between patients and healthy donors. A total of around 110,000,000 sorted cells were examined across all samples, and RNA yield correlated strongly with the number of cells per subset. In the study, TCRB repertoires of sorted circulating CD4+ T cell subsets from recently diagnosed type 1 diabetes patients were compared with those of matched healthy donors. Regulatory and stem cell-like memory subsets were obtained from only 8 patients and about eight healthy donors, while naive and central memory subsets were obtained from all 30 or so donors.

Each donor gave one peripheral blood draw, averaging approximately 110 mL, which was collected into heparinised tubes. A BD FACSAria II was used to sort naive, central memory, regulatory and stem cell-like memory CD4+ T cells with a panel that included CD45RO, CCR7, CD25, CD127, CD95 and CD27. Every sorted population had a purity above 95%. PBMCs were isolated right away by Lymphoprep density gradient centrifugation and were stained directly, without culture. Samples were stained and sorted in pairs, with one healthy donor and one patient per experiment, so that batch effects were minimized. A remark on this clone: What this receptor recognizes is not known. Base qualities are not at hand, and no much larger clone is one base apart.

The paper as a whole reports these results and caveats: Fewer insertions and more nucleotide deletions at VDJ recombination sites were observed in patients with type 1 diabetes, implying thymic rearrangement abnormalities. PCR may preferentially amplify shorter templates, but because patient and control samples were amplified and corrected together, any resulting skew would affect both groups equally. Type 1 diabetes patients showed a moderate but significant shortening of TCRB CDR3 length in all four CD4+ subsets. Because cDNA was sequenced instead of genomic DNA, highly expressing activated cells could be over-represented, though the groups showed no difference in activation or CD3 levels. Naive, central memory and regulatory TCRB repertoires appeared to be more similar among patients than among healthy donors. Because the HLA sub-analyses included only small numbers of individuals, any influence of HLA type on TCRB rearrangement was left unresolved.

The entire isolated RNA was reverse transcribed using the High Capacity cDNA Reverse Transcription Kit, and thus expressed TCRB transcripts were sequenced. Deep immunoSEQ sequencing was applied to naive, central memory and regulatory T cell samples, giving an average of roughly 3.3 million total reads per sample. Sorted cells were lysed in RLT buffer, and RNA was extracted using DNase-treated RNeasy Micro or Mini kits according to cell number. Each cell subset was processed on its own to prevent cross-contamination, while patient and healthy donor samples were processed together. The immunoSEQ multiplex PCR was used to amplify TCRB sequences from cDNA, yielding 87-bp fragments that span the CDR3 region. Amplicons were sequenced on the Illumina HiSeq platform. The authors' analysis ran thus. Synthetic template baselines were used to correct PCR bias computationally, reads within Hamming distance 2 were collapsed, and singletons that could not be merged were discarded. Reads were aligned against IMGT so that V, D and J genes, CDR3 length and insertions or deletions at six rearrangement sites could be assigned. Within each subset, clonotype counts were normalized to sorted cell number, and only after that were true diversity and Gini coefficients computed with the tcR R package. The overlap coefficient, calculated on TCRB nucleotide sequences, was used to measure repertoire sharing. Out-of-frame TCRB sequences from naive cells were analyzed as a proxy for the pre-selection repertoire. Sourced from immuneACCESS, this table was stored by TCRdb with only in-frame sequences that have V and J called. A share of the clones is absent; for the studies checked, an unresolved V gene accounts for under half, and the remainder has no known explanation. Clone size and the V and J calls come from that table; the DNA yielded D and trimming. This sample gives a few hundred thousand clones in total; roughly 16% of them show up just once. The ten largest clones add up to about 0.019% of the sample.

The sequence was collected from a woman aged 18-30 years in good health. Sequenced input: naive CD4+ T cells from blood. This sample's cell subset or site label indicates: true naive CD4+ T cells.

The DNA sequence follows: TGTGCCAGCAGCCCGCGACTAGCGGGAGTGGCCGGGGAGCTGTTTTTT. It codes for CASSPRLAGVAGELFF. The chain links TRBV9 with TRBJ2-2, with 12 bases in between that match TRBD2. CDR3 length: 16 amino acids, cysteine to phenylalanine. The CDR3 DNA has 48 bases and is translated from base 1. From V the trimming removes 4 bases and from J it removes 6 bases, while the gene matches leave 7 bases of the junction unaccounted for. As encoded in the germline V gene, CDR1 is SGDLS while CDR2 is YYNGEE. When the CDR3 is completed using the reference TRBV9 and TRBJ2-2 genes on either side, the full variable domain is DSGVTQTPKHLITATGQRVTLRCSPRSGDLSVYWYQQSLDQGLQFLIQYYNGEERAKGNILERFSAQQFPDLHSELNLSSLELGDSALYFCASSPRLAGVAGELFFGEGSRLTVL.